This T cell receptor (beta chain) was obtained from a study of T cell responses to AZD1222 COVID-19 vaccine. Study-level results: Researchers took repertoire samples only after the peak T cell response had come. Of spike-specific TCRs, nearly half reportedly target regions left unmutated in variants. Clonal diversity was possibly underestimated, and white British individuals and females predominated among donors.

Trimming cost V 1 base and J 2 bases, with 8 bases left between them. The CDR3 has 14 residues. The V gene's germline CDR1 is SGHTA and CDR2 FQGNSA. The repertoire was sequenced with immunoSEQ multiplex PCR; TCRdb's copy has only in-frame clones and lacks some. The sample lists over 150,000 clones; 70% to 90% were seen once. The sample holds a few counts of this clone. What it binds is unknown. The V and J genes are TRBV7-2 and TRBJ1-1, with D hard to call. The sequence was obtained from an adult in good health. Sequenced material: peripheral blood, taken on day 0 of MenACWY control vaccination. The CDR3 DNA is TGTGCCAGCAGCTTAGTGGCCTTAAACACTGAAGCTTTCTTT. As protein: CASSLVALNTEAFF.